The sequence of this TCR beta chain was determined in a study of shared T cell receptors in the human thymus. Trimming took 5 bases from V and 1 from J, leaving 16 bases between them. There are 16 residues in the CDR3. CDR1 is LNHDA, CDR2 SQIVND, per germline (reference sequence). Assay: immunoSEQ multiplex PCR; the TCRdb copy retains only in-frame clones and omits some. The sample includes roughly 710,000 clones, over 75% of them seen just once. Separately, the same data were catalogued under a study of human thymus T cells. That work adds: Overlap was high between thymic repertoires from unrelated individuals, as reported in related research.

Specimen: thymocytes. The receptor comes from a girl in the first two years of life with a congenital heart defect. The chain joins TRBV19 to TRBJ2-3; D perhaps matches TRBD2 (7 bases). The CDR3 spells CASSPKEGGRTDTQYF. CDR3 nucleotide sequence: TGTGCCAGTAGTCCCAAGGAGGGGGGGCGCACAGATACGCAGTATTTT.